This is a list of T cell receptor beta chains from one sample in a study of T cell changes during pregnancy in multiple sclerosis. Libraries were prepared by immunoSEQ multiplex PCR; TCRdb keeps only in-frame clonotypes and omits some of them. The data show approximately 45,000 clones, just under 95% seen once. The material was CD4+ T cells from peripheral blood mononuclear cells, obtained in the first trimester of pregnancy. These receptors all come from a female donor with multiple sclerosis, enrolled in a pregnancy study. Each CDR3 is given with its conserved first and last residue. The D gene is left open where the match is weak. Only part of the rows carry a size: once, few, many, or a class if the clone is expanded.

CASRARTSGSYNEQFF	TGTGCCAGCAGGGCCAGGACTAGCGGGTCCTACAATGAGCAGTTCTTC	TRBV2	TRBD2	TRBJ2-1	NA
CASTNQAGAGGYTF	TGTGCCAGTACCAACCAGGCAGGGGCCGGTGGCTACACCTTC	TRBV19	NA	TRBJ1-2	medium-sized
CASSWAGANYEQYF	TGTGCCAGCAGTTGGGCGGGGGCAAACTACGAGCAGTACTTC	TRBV28	NA	TRBJ2-7	NA
CAISLTGQGGNTIYF	TGTGCCATCAGCTTAACGGGACAGGGGGGAAACACCATATATTTT	TRBV10-3	TRBD1	TRBJ1-3	NA
CASTTGVDEQYF	TGTGCCAGCACGACGGGAGTCGACGAGCAGTACTTC	TRBV28	NA	TRBJ2-7	NA
CSVDVAGVKETQYF	TGCAGCGTTGACGTTGCGGGAGTCAAAGAGACCCAGTACTTC	TRBV29-1	TRBD2	TRBJ2-5	NA
CASSGPGQGFDGYTF	TGTGCCAGCAGCGGGCCGGGACAGGGATTTGATGGCTACACCTTC	TRBV28	TRBD1	TRBJ1-2	NA
CASSRDSLTDTQYF	TGTGCCAGTAGTCGGGACAGCCTAACAGATACGCAGTATTTT	TRBV19	TRBD1	TRBJ2-3	NA
CASRSGGAGASYNEQFF	TGTGCCAGCAGGAGTGGGGGAGCGGGAGCCTCCTACAATGAGCAGTTCTTC	TRBV27	TRBD2	TRBJ2-1	NA
CASRASGTDTQYF	TGTGCCAGCAGGGCTAGCGGCACAGATACGCAGTATTTT	TRBV28	NA	TRBJ2-3	NA
CASSSLGVTNEQFF	TGTGCCAGCAGTTCACTCGGGGTTACGAATGAGCAGTTCTTC	TRBV9	NA	TRBJ2-1	NA
CASRQRGKNTEAFF	TGTGCCAGCAGACAACGAGGAAAGAACACTGAAGCTTTCTTT	TRBV2	NA	TRBJ1-1	many
CASSSSLAGGRYNEQFF	TGTGCCAGCAGCTCCTCCCTAGCGGGAGGTCGATACAATGAGCAGTTCTTC	TRBV7-2	TRBD2	TRBJ2-1	NA
CASSKTGGGLEQYF	TGCGCCAGCAGTAAAACAGGGGGCGGGTTAGAGCAGTACTTC	TRBV5-1	TRBD1	TRBJ2-7	medium-sized
CASSQGQWDNEQFF	TGCGCCAGCAGCCAAGGACAGTGGGACAATGAGCAGTTCTTC	TRBV4-3	NA	TRBJ2-1	NA
CASSGDGGSQYF	TGTGCCAGCAGTGGGGACGGGGGGTCCCAGTACTTC	TRBV2	TRBD2	TRBJ2-5	NA
CASSVRGREGLNEQYF	TGTGCCAGCAGCGTACGGGGCCGGGAGGGCCTCAACGAGCAGTACTTC	TRBV9	TRBD2	TRBJ2-7	many
CASSQYNEQFF	TGTGCCAGCAGTCAGTACAATGAGCAGTTCTTC	TRBV6-5	NA	TRBJ2-1	NA
CASSSGTGGIETQYF	TGTGCCAGCAGCTCCGGGACAGGGGGGATAGAGACCCAGTACTTC	TRBV7-9	TRBD1	TRBJ2-5	NA
CASSLQGRVAFF	TGCGCCAGCAGCCTACAGGGTAGGGTGGCTTTCTTT	TRBV5-1	NA	TRBJ1-1	NA
CASSSELDRGETQYF	TGTGCCAGCAGCTCGGAGTTAGACAGGGGAGAGACCCAGTACTTC	TRBV5-4	TRBD1	TRBJ2-5	NA
CASSQANEQFF	TGCGCCAGCAGCCAAGCTAATGAGCAGTTCTTC	TRBV4-3	NA	TRBJ2-1	NA
CASSSTSSGYEQYF	TGTGCCAGCAGCTCGACCTCTAGCGGCTACGAGCAGTACTTC	TRBV9	TRBD2	TRBJ2-7	NA
CASRTPGLGYTF	TGTGCCAGCAGGACGCCAGGGTTGGGCTACACCTTC	TRBV28	NA	TRBJ1-2	NA
CASSGQVANYGYTF	TGTGCCAGCAGCGGACAGGTCGCTAACTATGGCTACACCTTC	TRBV7-8	TRBD1	TRBJ1-2	NA
CASSRTGNNEKLFF	TGTGCCAGCTCCCGGACAGGGAATAATGAAAAACTGTTTTTT	TRBV18	TRBD1	TRBJ1-4	NA
CASSRGLSAYNEQFF	TGTGCCAGCAGCCGTGGACTGTCTGCCTACAATGAGCAGTTCTTC	TRBV6-5	NA	TRBJ2-1	NA
CASSITRQLHLGNQPQHF	TGTGCCAGTAGTATCACGCGACAGCTACACTTGGGGAATCAGCCCCAGCATTTT	TRBV19	NA	TRBJ1-5	NA
CASSPKGQGQETQYF	TGTGCCAGCTCACCAAAGGGGCAGGGCCAAGAGACCCAGTACTTC	TRBV18	NA	TRBJ2-5	NA
CASSELGEDEQYF	TGTGCCAGCAGTGAATTGGGGGAGGACGAGCAGTACTTC	TRBV6-1	NA	TRBJ2-7	NA
CASSRQGQGAGETQYF	TGTGCCAGCAGCCGGCAGGGACAGGGGGCAGGGGAGACCCAGTACTTC	TRBV5-5	TRBD1	TRBJ2-5	NA
CASSQGPGLASSYEQYF	TGTGCCAGCAGCCAGGGACCGGGACTAGCTTCCTCCTACGAGCAGTACTTC	TRBV14	TRBD2	TRBJ2-7	NA
CASSPSRITYNEQFF	TGTGCCAGCAGCCCGTCTAGGATCACCTACAATGAGCAGTTCTTC	TRBV7-2	NA	TRBJ2-1	NA
CASSRTGSPYEQYF	TGTGCCAGTAGTAGGACAGGTTCGCCCTACGAGCAGTACTTC	TRBV19	TRBD1	TRBJ2-7	NA
CASSRTGGPGELFF	TGTGCCAGCAGCCGGACAGGGGGGCCCGGGGAGCTGTTTTTT	TRBV6-5	TRBD1	TRBJ2-2	NA
CASRGIQGTQETQYF	TGTGCCAGCAGGGGGATACAGGGTACCCAAGAGACCCAGTACTTC	TRBV28	NA	TRBJ2-5	NA
CASSELPGQGASEQYF	TGTGCCAGCAGTGAACTGCCGGGACAGGGGGCGAGCGAGCAGTACTTC	TRBV6-1	TRBD1	TRBJ2-7	once
CASSGGLVRETQYF	TGTGCCAGCAGTGGGGGGCTGGTCCGGGAGACCCAGTACTTC	TRBV6-1	NA	TRBJ2-5	NA
CASSLWTDSMDGYTF	TGTGCCAGCAGCCTTTGGACAGACTCTATGGATGGCTACACCTTC	TRBV4-2	NA	TRBJ1-2	NA
CASSLREGDTQYF	TGTGCCAGCAGCTTACGGGAGGGGGATACGCAGTATTTT	TRBV7-3	TRBD2	TRBJ2-3	NA
CASSLGAGLSYNEQFF	TGCGCCAGCAGCTTGGGAGCTGGGCTTTCCTACAATGAGCAGTTCTTC	TRBV5-1	NA	TRBJ2-1	NA
CASSLAGVDTQYF	TGTGCCAGTAGTCTAGCGGGAGTGGATACGCAGTATTTT	TRBV19	TRBD2	TRBJ2-3	NA
CASSYSSGSGAFF	TGTGCCAGCAGTTACTCGTCGGGGTCTGGGGCTTTCTTT	TRBV6-5	NA	TRBJ1-1	once
CASSPRTGALREQYF	TGTGCCAGCAGTCCCAGGACAGGAGCCTTACGCGAGCAGTACTTC	TRBV7-2	TRBD1	TRBJ2-7	NA
CASSLRGGRGPRDRGTREKLFF	TGTGCCAGCAGTTTACGCGGCGGTCGTGGACCCCGGGACAGGGGAACTAGGGAAAAACTGTTTTTT	TRBV27	TRBD1	TRBJ1-4	NA
CASSPAPDRGLQPQHF	TGTGCCAGCAGCCCAGCCCCGGACAGGGGGCTTCAGCCCCAGCATTTT	TRBV7-9	TRBD1	TRBJ1-5	NA